The 24 T cell receptor beta chains given below trace back to one sample, sequenced in a study of shared clonotypes between healthy human individuals. Here immunoSEQ multiplex PCR was the method, and the copy in TCRdb shows in-frame clones only, minus some. The sample includes over a million clones, roughly 97% seen only once; the top ten take approximately 1.2%. The material sequenced was naive CD4+ T cells sorted from blood. The subset here: CD45RA+ positively selected. All receptors derive from a man aged 30 to 39 in good health.

The V and J genes are TRBV5-1 and TRBJ1-2, with D unclear. The ends were cut back, 0 bases at V and 1 base at J, with 10 bases in the middle. The germline gives CDR1 SGHRS, CDR2 YFSETQ. There are 15 residues in the CDR3. The CDR3 sequence is CASSLGPGINYGYTF. The DNA of the CDR3 is TGCGCCAGCAGCTTGGGGCCGGGGATTAACTATGGCTACACCTTC.

The gene calls are TRBV2 and TRBJ1-5; a weak D match, TRBD1 (6 bases). Germline V lookup: CDR1 SNHLY, CDR2 FYNNEI. This CDR3 has 15 residues. V shed 4 bases and J shed 6 bases, with 16 bases lying between them. CDR3 DNA: TGTGCCAGCAGTGCTCCTCTCGGGGGCGGTCAGCCCCAGCATTTT. Its translation: CASSAPLGGGQPQHF.

The count of this clone is one. Other DNA sequences in this specimen translate into the identical CDR3. The chain links TRBV25-1 to TRBJ1-1; perhaps TRBD1 as D (5 bases). The CDR3 runs 12 residues. V was clipped by 6 bases and J by 1 base, with 6 bases between them. Germline assignment: CDR1 MGHDK and CDR2 SYGVNS. The DNA for the CDR3 is TGTGCCAGCAGGCAGGGGAACACTGAAGCTTTCTTT. It is translated as CASRQGNTEAFF.

The chain links TRBV27 to TRBJ2-2, with 9 bases fitting TRBD2. The J segment lost 3 bases and the V segment lost 10 bases, leaving 9 bases of the junction unmatched. The CDR3 length is 15 residues. CDR1 is MNHEY, CDR2 SMNVEV, per germline (reference sequence). CDR3 protein: CATSIAGVDTGELFF. Here the CDR3 DNA reads TGTGCCACCTCTATAGCGGGAGTCGACACCGGGGAGCTGTTTTTT.

The rearrangement links TRBV5-4 to TRBJ2-5; D is uncertain. Trimming took off 2 bases at V and 7 bases at J, with 15 bases between the two ends. The CDR3 loop spans 14 amino acids. In germline, CDR1 is SGHNT, CDR2 YYREEE (reference sequence). The CDR3 here is CASSFVLAVGTQYF. The CDR3 DNA reads as TGTGCCAGCAGCTTTGTTTTAGCCGTGGGGACCCAGTACTTC.

This rearrangement joins TRBV6-6 to TRBJ2-2, with 7 bases matching TRBD2. CDR3 length: 15 amino acids. The V and J ends lost 8 bases and 2 bases, in that order; junction bases with no gene match: 8. CDR1 and CDR2 (germline): MNHNY, SVGAGI (reference sequence). DNA of the CDR3: TGTGCCAGCTGGGGTGCGGGAGATAACACCGGGGAGCTGTTTTTT. Translating gives CASWGAGDNTGELFF.

V is TRBV5-1 and J is TRBJ2-3; a possible D gene is TRBD2 (6 bases). The germline V and J ends were trimmed by 0 bases and 2 bases, with 19 bases remaining between them. In germline, CDR1 is SGHRS, CDR2 YFSETQ. CDR3 length: 18 amino acids. CDR3 coding DNA: TGCGCCAGCAGCTTGGGGGCAGGCGGGAAGGTCACCACAGATACGCAGTATTTT. Encoded protein: CASSLGAGGKVTTDTQYF.

The V call is TRBV28, the J call TRBJ2-7, with D perhaps TRBD2 (5 bases). This CDR3 has 15 residues. The germline gives CDR1 MDHEN, CDR2 SYDVKM. Trimming removed 9 bases from V and 3 bases from J, with 21 bases in between. The CDR3 sequence is CASQRHGGGGYEQYF. CDR3 DNA: TGTGCCAGTCAACGACACGGAGGAGGAGGCTACGAGCAGTACTTC. The full variable domain, completed using reference TRBV28 and TRBJ2-7, is DVKVTQSSRYLVKRTGEKVFLECVQDMDHENMFWYRQDPGLGLRLIYFSYDVKMKEKGDIPEGYSVSREKKERFSLILESASTNQTSMYLCASQRHGGGGYEQYFGPGTRLTVT.

The genes are TRBV28 and TRBJ1-2; perhaps TRBD1 as D (5 bases). Trimming took off 6 bases at V and 8 bases at J, with 16 bases between the two ends. Germline loops: CDR1 MDHEN, CDR2 SYDVKM. The CDR3 extends over 13 amino acids. CDR3: CASSPGGGKGYTF. CDR3 sequence (DNA): TGTGCCAGCAGCCCCGGGGGGGGGAAGGGCTACACCTTC.

The V gene is TRBV18, the J gene TRBJ1-1; 9 bases agree with TRBD1. Germline CDR1 is KGHSH and CDR2 is LQKENI. With V trimmed by 3 bases and J by 8 bases, 4 bases remained unmatched. The length of the CDR3 is 13 residues. The CDR3 here is CASSPRDRAEAFF. The DNA of the CDR3 is TGTGCCAGCTCACCCCGGGACAGGGCGGAAGCTTTCTTT.

The chain combines TRBV10-1 with TRBJ1-4; D uncertain. Deletions cut 3 bases from V and 8 bases from J, with 13 bases between. Germline V CDR1 and CDR2: WNHNN, SYGVQD (reference sequence). CDR3 length: 14 residues. The CDR3: CASSDSLDGEKLFF. CDR3 coding DNA: TGCGCCAGCAGTGACAGCCTTGACGGAGAAAAACTGTTTTTT.

J is TRBJ2-1 and V is TRBV6-5; possibly TRBD2 for D (5 bases). Per the germline V gene, CDR1 is MNHEY and CDR2 is SVGAGI. There are 15 residues in the CDR3. V gave up 5 bases and J gave up 5 bases, with 16 bases separating them. CDR3 in amino acids: CASSLWASSHNEQFF. Here the CDR3 DNA reads TGTGCCAGCAGTCTCTGGGCTAGCAGCCACAATGAGCAGTTCTTC.

The rearrangement links TRBV6-5 to TRBJ2-2; D may be TRBD1 or TRBD2 (5 bases each). V was clipped by 3 bases and J by 5 bases, with 7 bases between them. CDR1 and CDR2 from the germline V gene are MNHEY and SVGAGI. The CDR3 is 13 residues long. The CDR3 nucleotides read TGTGCCAGCAGTTATGGGGGTACCGGGGAGCTGTTTTTT. Translating it yields CASSYGGTGELFF.

The chain has TRBV18 and TRBJ2-2, with 8 bases matching TRBD2. V lost 4 bases, J lost 2 bases, and 6 bases stayed unmatched. Germline V gene sequence: CDR1 KGHSH, CDR2 LQKENI. This CDR3 contains 16 residues. The DNA of the CDR3 is TGTGCCAGCTCACGGGAGACTAGCGCCAACACCGGGGAGCTGTTTTTT. It is translated as CASSRETSANTGELFF.

The V gene is TRBV4-3, the J gene TRBJ2-1; D possibly corresponds to TRBD2 (6 bases). Trimming removed 5 bases from V and 0 bases from J, with 26 bases in between. The CDR3 contains 20 residues. The V gene's germline CDR1 is LGHNA and CDR2 YSLEER. CDR3 in DNA: TGCGCCAGCAGCACACTAGTAGGTAGCGGAGCCATGAGCTCCTACAATGAGCAGTTCTTC. Amino acids: CASSTLVGSGAMSSYNEQFF.

This chain joins TRBV7-3 and TRBJ2-3; possibly TRBD2 for D (6 bases). The germline V gene has CDR1 SGHTA and CDR2 FQGTGA. Trimming took off 4 bases at V and 6 bases at J, with 26 bases between the two ends. CDR3 size: 18 residues. CDR3 protein: CASSSLHKTSITMDTQYF. Here the CDR3 DNA reads TGTGCCAGCAGCTCCCTGCATAAGACTAGTATAACTATGGATACGCAGTATTTT.

The V and J genes are TRBV18 and TRBJ2-2, with D hard to call. Per the germline V gene, CDR1 is KGHSH and CDR2 is LQKENI. This CDR3 region has 18 residues. V was trimmed by 1 base and J by 0 bases, leaving 15 bases between them. The CDR3 DNA reads as TGTGCCAGCTCACCACTCTTAAAGTCAGGCTCGAACACCGGGGAGCTGTTTTTT. It codes for CASSPLLKSGSNTGELFF.

V is TRBV9 and J is TRBJ2-3; possibly TRBD2 for D (5 bases). Trimming took 6 bases from V and 6 from J, leaving 14 bases between them. The CDR3 consists of 13 residues. Germline V CDR1 and CDR2: SGDLS, YYNGEE. The CDR3 DNA sequence: TGTGCCAGCAACGACATGTGGGAGGATACGCAGTATTTT. The encoded protein is CASNDMWEDTQYF.

The J gene is TRBJ2-7, the V gene TRBV11-2, with a tentative D call TRBD1 (9 bases). The CDR3 covers 14 residues. Trimming took 8 bases from V and 2 from J, leaving 16 bases between them. From germline, CDR1 is SGHAT and CDR2 FQNNGV. Here the CDR3 DNA reads TGTGCCAGCCGCGGGGGGACAGGGCCCTACGAGCAGTACTTC. It is translated as CASRGGTGPYEQYF.

This chain connects TRBV29-1 to TRBJ1-1; D gene uncertain. Trimming removed 7 bases from V and 7 bases from J, with 10 bases in between. The V gene's germline CDR1 is SQVTM and CDR2 ANQGSEA. The CDR3 runs 10 residues. The CDR3 nucleotides read TGCAGCGCGGGAGGCCTTGAAGCTTTCTTT. Its protein product is CSAGGLEAFF. Supplemented by reference TRBV29-1 and TRBJ1-1, the full variable domain reads SAVISQKPSRDICQRGTSLTIQCQVDSQVTMMFWYRQQPGQSLTLIATANQGSEATYESGFVIDKFPISRPNLTFSTLTVSNMSPEDSSIYLCSAGGLEAFFGQGTRLTVV.

The genes are TRBV5-1 and TRBJ1-4, with D possibly being TRBD1 (5 bases). V was clipped by 4 bases and J by 1 base, with 11 bases between them. CDR3 length: 15 residues. Germline V gene data show CDR1 as SGHRS and CDR2 as YFSETQ. This CDR3 reads CASSQQGGTNEKLFF. CDR3 DNA: TGCGCCAGCAGCCAGCAGGGTGGAACTAATGAAAAACTGTTTTTT.

V and J are TRBV7-9 and TRBJ2-3; TRBD2 agrees at 9 bases. Germline loops: CDR1 SEHNR, CDR2 FQNEAQ (reference sequence). This CDR3 has 16 amino acids. V lost 1 base and J lost 2; bases outside the gene matches: 4. The CDR3 region is CASSLGLAGPTDTQYF. The CDR3 DNA reads as TGTGCCAGCAGCTTAGGCCTAGCGGGACCCACAGATACGCAGTATTTT.

Concerning this clone itself: At one of its ends the junction is not consistent with the germline gene, which may arise from a read error. The rearrangement uses TRBV5-1 and TRBJ2-1, with TRBD2 matching over 8 bases. The germline CDR1 and CDR2 sequences are SGHRS and YFSETQ. This CDR3 is 14 amino acids long. The CDR3 loop is CARSLQRELNEQFF. In DNA form, the CDR3 reads TGCGCCAGAAGCTTACAGCGGGAGTTGAATGAGCAGTTCTTC.

The chain couples TRBV11-2 to TRBJ1-4; the D gene is possibly TRBD1 (5 bases). This CDR3 has 12 residues. V lost 1 base and J 14 bases, leaving 11 bases between the germline ends. The germline CDR1 and CDR2 sequences are SGHAT and FQNNGV. CDR3 region: CASSLGRGILFF. CDR3 nucleotide sequence: TGTGCCAGCAGCTTAGGGAGGGGAATCCTGTTTTTT.